This paragraph covers one T cell receptor (beta chain) sequence. What it recognizes is unknown. The entry originates in a study of OX40 agonist ivuxolimab in advanced cancers. Overall study context: Among those treated, three patients had partial responses, one with hepatocellular carcinoma and two with cutaneous melanoma. Study-wide results and caveats: Normalized T-cell clonal expansion was also low in a subset of nonresponders. Specificity for antigen went undetermined in the expanded peripheral T cells. Averaging showed that CD8+ T cells had more expanded clones than CD4+ did.

The germline gives CDR1 SEHNR, CDR2 FQNEAQ (reference sequence). The CDR3 runs to 17 residues. V shed 0 bases and J shed 4 bases, with 19 bases lying between them. Assay used: immunoSEQ multiplex PCR; TCRdb lists only in-frame clones, some missing. This sample yields tens of thousands of clones, of which roughly four fifths are seen a single time; less than 0.55% belongs to the top ten. The TCR was taken from an adult with an advanced solid tumor such as melanoma, head and neck, liver or kidney cancer. J is TRBJ2-7 and V is TRBV7-9, with D perhaps matching TRBD1 (7 bases). The sequences come from CD4+ or CD8+ T cells sorted from blood, collected in a trial of the OX40 agonist ivuxolimab. CDR3 sequence (DNA): TGTGCCAGCAGCTTAGCTGGCCCGAGACAGGGAGGTTACGAGCAGTACTTC. This translates into CASSLAGPRQGGYEQYF. The full variable domain, in which reference TRBV7-9 and TRBJ2-7 provide the parts outside the CDR3, is DTGVSQNPRHKITKRGQNVTFRCDPISEHNRLYWYRQTLGQGPEFLTYFQNEAQLEKSRLLSDRFSAERPKGSFSTLEIQRTEQGDSAMYLCASSLAGPRQGGYEQYFGPGTRLTVT.